This T cell receptor (beta chain) was documented in a study of Graves' ophthalmopathy and Graves' hyperthyroidism. Beta-chain TCR CDR3 regions were amplified from RNA transcripts. The authors performed first-round RT-PCR with HTBI primers and then a second-round multiplex PCR. TCRdb recomputed calls from the multiplex PCR reads with MiXCR, one row per CDR3 protein. This table holds about 240,000 distinct CDR3 sequences, around 50% found once. Per the germline V gene, CDR1 is SQVTM and CDR2 is ANQGSEA. V was pared by 3 bases and J by 2 bases, with 8 bases between. The CDR3 covers 13 residues. V usage is TRBV29-1 and J usage is TRBJ1-3; D ambiguous. The sequencing input was peripheral blood. The clonotype originates from an adult man with Graves' ophthalmopathy. CDR3 region: CSVEGDTGNTIYF. The CDR3 DNA reads as TGCAGCGTTGAGGGAGATACTGGAAACACCATATATTTT.